The following is a T cell receptor beta chain sequence with its context. Antigen unknown. These data are taken from a study of PD-1 blockade in classical Hodgkin lymphoma. Study-level points and caveats: The diversity seen at baseline in complete responders resembled that of newly diagnosed patients. Repertoires differed for reasons still undefined, possibly disease activity or prior therapy.

Sequencing was performed with immunoSEQ multiplex PCR; in TCRdb, only in-frame clones are kept and a portion is missing. The sample carries about 99,000 clones, roughly 80% recorded once. Germline lookup yields CDR1 SGHVS and CDR2 FNYEAQ. The CDR3 is 14 amino acids. V shed 3 bases and J shed 6 bases, with 15 bases lying between them. Brentuximab vedotin exposure varied among the patients, all of whom had relapsed after autologous stem cell transplantation. Classification of best responses gave complete response, partial response or progressive disease. V is TRBV7-6 and J is TRBJ2-7; D unclear. This clonotype was sampled from a human donor with classical Hodgkin lymphoma. This specimen was peripheral blood mononuclear cells (PBMCs), taken before the second cycle of nivolumab. The CDR3: CASSFKPRIGEQYF. In nucleotides, the CDR3 is TGTGCCAGCAGCTTTAAACCACGTATCGGCGAGCAGTACTTC.